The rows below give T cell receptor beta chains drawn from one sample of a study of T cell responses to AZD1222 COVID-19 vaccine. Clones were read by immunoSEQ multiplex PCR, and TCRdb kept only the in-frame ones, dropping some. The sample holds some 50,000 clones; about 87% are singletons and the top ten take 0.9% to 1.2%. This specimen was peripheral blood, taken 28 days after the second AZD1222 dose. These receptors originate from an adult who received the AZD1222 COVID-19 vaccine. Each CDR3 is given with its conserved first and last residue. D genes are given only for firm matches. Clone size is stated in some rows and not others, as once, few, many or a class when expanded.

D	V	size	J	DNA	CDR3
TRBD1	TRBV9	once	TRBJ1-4	TGTGCCAGCAGCGTGGGACAGGGTGGTGAAAAACTGTTTTTT	CASSVGQGGEKLFF
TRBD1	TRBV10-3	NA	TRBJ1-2	TGTGCCATCAGTGAGTTGCAGGGGGCAGGCGGCTACACCTTC	CAISELQGAGGYTF
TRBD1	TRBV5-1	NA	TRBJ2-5	TGCGCCAGCAGCTTGGACGACAGGGAGTACCAAGAGACCCAGTACTTC	CASSLDDREYQETQYF
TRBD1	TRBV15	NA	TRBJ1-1	TGTGCCACCAGCGAAAGGACAGGGGTAGGTACGATGAACACTGAAGCTTTCTTT	CATSERTGVGTMNTEAFF
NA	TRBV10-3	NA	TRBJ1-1	TGTGCCACGACCCAAATTACACCAACGAACACTGAAGCTTTCTTT	CATTQITPTNTEAFF
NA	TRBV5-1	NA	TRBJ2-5	TGCGCCAGCAGCTTGTCCCCAGAGGCCCAGTACTTC	CASSLSPEAQYF
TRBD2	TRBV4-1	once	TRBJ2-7	TGCGCCAGCAGCCAAGGGTTGGGGACTAGTGCCTACGAGCAGTACTTC	CASSQGLGTSAYEQYF
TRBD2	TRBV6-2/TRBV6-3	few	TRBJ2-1	TGTGCCAGCAGTTTCCTGAGGGAGGGGGAGCAGTTCTTC	CASSFLREGEQFF
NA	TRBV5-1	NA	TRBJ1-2	TGCGCCAGCAGCCGCCAAGACACCTATGGCTACACCTTC	CASSRQDTYGYTF
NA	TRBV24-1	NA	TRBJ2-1	TGTGCCACCAGTGCCCAACTCGGGACCGGGGAGCAGTTCTTC	CATSAQLGTGEQFF
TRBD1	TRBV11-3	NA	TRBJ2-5	TGTGCCAGCAGTCCGGGGACAGGTCTTTTACGTGAGACCCAGTACTTC	CASSPGTGLLRETQYF
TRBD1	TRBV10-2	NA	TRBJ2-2	TGCGCCAGCCCCGGGAACAGGGGCGGGTATGATGGAGACACCGGGGAGCTGTTTTTT	CASPGNRGGYDGDTGELFF
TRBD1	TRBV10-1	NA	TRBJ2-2	TGCGCCAGCAGTGCACAGGGGGCAGACACCGGGGAGCTGTTTTTT	CASSAQGADTGELFF
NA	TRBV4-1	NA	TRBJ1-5	TGCGCCAGCAGCCAAGGGGGCGAGTATCAGCCCCAGCATTTT	CASSQGGEYQPQHF
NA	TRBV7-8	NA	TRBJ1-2	TGTGCCAGCAGCTTAGGGGACGGCCTGTACTATGGCTACACCTTC	CASSLGDGLYYGYTF
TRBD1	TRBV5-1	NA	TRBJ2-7	TGCGCCAGCAGCGTGGACAGGCCTCCGTACGAGCAGTACTTC	CASSVDRPPYEQYF
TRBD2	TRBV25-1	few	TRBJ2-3	TGTGCCAGCAGTGTAGCGGGAGGAGCTTCTGCGCAGTATTTT	CASSVAGGASAQYF
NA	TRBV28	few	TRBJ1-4	TGTGCCAGCAGAATCCGGATGGGGACTAATGAAAAACTGTTTTTT	CASRIRMGTNEKLFF